This passage covers 21 T cell receptor beta chains from one sample sequenced in a study of monozygotic twins with inflammatory bowel disease. TCRdb reprocessed the 5' RACE reads and stores each CDR3 protein as one record, lacking DNA. The listing records roughly 160,000 distinct CDR3 sequences. Sequencing used blood. The receptors were gathered from a human donor with ulcerative colitis or Crohn's disease, or a healthy co-twin of an affected twin (not recorded which).

The rearrangement links TRBV5-1 to TRBJ2-7; the D gene TCRdb calls, TRBD2, cannot be checked with no DNA. This CDR3 has 16 residues. Germline-derived CDR1 and CDR2 are SGHRS and YFSETQ. The CDR3 here is CASSLAGGRSSYEQYF.

V gene TRBV29-1 combines with J gene TRBJ2-7; the TCRdb call, TRBD1, lacks DNA for checking. The CDR3 is 12 amino acids. Germline V gene sequence: CDR1 SQVTM, CDR2 ANQGSEA. CDR3: CSVADRGAEQYF.

The J gene is TRBJ1-2, the V gene TRBV20-1; the D gene TCRdb calls, TRBD1, cannot be checked with no DNA. The CDR3 covers 14 residues. Germline-derived CDR1 and CDR2 are DFQATT and SNEGSKA (reference sequence). The CDR3 sequence is CSATQGEFAYGYTF.

Here the CDR3 reads CASSSIGGRETDTQYF. The chain combines TRBV7-3 with TRBJ2-3; the TRBD2 assignment by TCRdb is unverifiable without DNA. Germline CDR1 SGHTA, CDR2 FQGTGA. The CDR3 runs 16 residues.

This chain links TRBV5-1 with TRBJ2-1; TCRdb outputs TRBD1, but without DNA this stays unchecked. CDR3 length equals 14 residues. Germline V gives CDR1 SGHRS, CDR2 YFSETQ. CDR3 region: CASSPGPSLNEQFF. Based on the CDR3 plus reference TRBV5-1 and TRBJ2-1, the full variable domain is KAGVTQTPRYLIKTRGQQVTLSCSPISGHRSVSWYQQTPGQGLQFLFEYFSETQRNKGNFPGRFSGRQFSNSRSEMNVSTLELGDSALYLCASSPGPSLNEQFFGPGTRLTVL.

The chain carries TRBV28 and TRBJ2-3. The germline V gene encodes CDR1 MDHEN and CDR2 SYDVKM. The CDR3 consists of 13 residues. The CDR3 loop reads CASRTLSPDTQYF.

The chain has TRBV5-1 and TRBJ1-1; TCRdb designates TRBD1, a call that cannot be tested without DNA. The CDR3 has 16 residues. The germline CDR1 and CDR2 sequences are SGHRS and YFSETQ. Here the CDR3 reads CASSLWNRASNTEAFF.

The V call is TRBV5-1, the J call TRBJ1-2. The CDR3 has 13 amino acids. Germline lookup yields CDR1 SGHRS and CDR2 YFSETQ. CDR3 amino acids: CASSLSGRYGYTF.

The chain uses TRBV7-9 and TRBJ2-1. Germline CDR1 SEHNR, CDR2 FQNEAQ (reference sequence). This CDR3 contains 15 residues. The CDR3: CASSFGLAEDNEQFF.

This sequence joins TRBV5-6 and TRBJ1-6; TCRdb names TRBD1, which stays unverified in the absence of DNA. This CDR3 contains 16 residues. Per the germline V gene, CDR1 is SGHDT and CDR2 is YYEEEE. The CDR3 region is CASSLQVRDSIPPLHF.

The rearrangement uses TRBV11-2 and TRBJ1-3; TCRdb's D call of TRBD1 is untestable without DNA. The CDR3 is 14 amino acids. Looked up from germline, CDR1 is SGHAT and CDR2 is FQNNGV. The CDR3 sequence: CASSLAGKGNTIYF. The full variable domain, completed using reference TRBV11-2 and TRBJ1-3, is EAGVAQSPRYKIIEKRQSVAFWCNPISGHATLYWYQQILGQGPKLLIQFQNNGVVDDSQLPKDRFSAERLKGVDSTLKIQPAKLEDSAVYLCASSLAGKGNTIYFGEGSWLTVV.

The genes are TRBV12-3 or TRBV12-4 and TRBJ1-5; TCRdb reports TRBD1, a call that lacks DNA to check it against. This CDR3 has 15 amino acids. This CDR3 reads CASRSGTGGNQPQHF.

The chain joins TRBV5-5 to TRBJ2-1; TCRdb proposes TRBD1, but this gene call is untestable without DNA. The CDR3 contains 15 residues. The germline gives CDR1 SGHKS, CDR2 YYEKEE (reference sequence). CDR3 region: CASSAWDLLNNEQFF.

The chain combines TRBV7-8 with TRBJ1-1. CDR3 length: 14 residues. Germline CDR1 is SGHVS and CDR2 is FQNEAQ. The CDR3 spells CASSLELRYTEAFF.

The chain carries TRBV29-1 and TRBJ1-1. Germline CDR1 and CDR2: SQVTM and ANQGSEA. This CDR3 has 13 amino acids. This CDR3 is CTCRGVVGEGAFF.

The chain joins TRBV28 to TRBJ2-7. Germline V gives CDR1 MDHEN, CDR2 SYDVKM. The CDR3 runs 13 residues. CDR3 loop: CASHLGWDYEQYF.

V is TRBV5-1 and J is TRBJ2-1; TCRdb's D call, TRBD1, is unchecked because there is no DNA. The germline gives CDR1 SGHRS, CDR2 YFSETQ. This CDR3 comprises 15 residues. This CDR3 reads CASSLGQGAYNEQFF.

The J gene is TRBJ2-2, the V gene TRBV9; TCRdb's D call, TRBD1, is unchecked because there is no DNA. This CDR3 spans 17 amino acids. Germline CDR1 is SGDLS and CDR2 is YYNGEE. The chain's CDR3 is CASSTQGTFLNTGELFF.

The V and J genes are TRBV28 and TRBJ2-7; TCRdb reports TRBD1, a call that lacks DNA to check it against. The CDR3 covers 14 residues. Germline assignment: CDR1 MDHEN and CDR2 SYDVKM. The CDR3 region is CASRIGGEGYEQYF.

This rearrangement joins TRBV6-1 to TRBJ1-1; TCRdb's D gene call, TRBD1, goes unchecked for lack of DNA. The CDR3 covers 15 residues. CDR1 is MNHNS and CDR2 is SASEGT in the germline V gene. This CDR3 is CASSQPTGVSPEAFF.

This chain connects TRBV6-1 to TRBJ2-5; TCRdb calls TRBD1, which cannot be checked without DNA. The CDR3 consists of 16 residues. The germline gives CDR1 MNHNS, CDR2 SASEGT. The CDR3 is CASSEGISLGEETQYF.